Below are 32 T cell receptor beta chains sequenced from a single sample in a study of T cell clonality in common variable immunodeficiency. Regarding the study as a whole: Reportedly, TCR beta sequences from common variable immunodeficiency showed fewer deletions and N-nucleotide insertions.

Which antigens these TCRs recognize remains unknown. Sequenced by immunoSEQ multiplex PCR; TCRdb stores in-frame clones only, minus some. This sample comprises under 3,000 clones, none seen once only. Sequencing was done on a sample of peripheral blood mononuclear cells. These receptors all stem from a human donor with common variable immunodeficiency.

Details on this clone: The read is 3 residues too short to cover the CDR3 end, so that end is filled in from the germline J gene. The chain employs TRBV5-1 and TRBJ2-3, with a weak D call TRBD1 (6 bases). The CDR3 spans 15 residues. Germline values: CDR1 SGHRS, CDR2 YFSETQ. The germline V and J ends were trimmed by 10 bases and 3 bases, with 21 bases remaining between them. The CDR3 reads CASKPNRAQTDTQYF. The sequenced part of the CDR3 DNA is TGCGCCTCAAAGCCCAACAGGGCTCAGACAGATACG.

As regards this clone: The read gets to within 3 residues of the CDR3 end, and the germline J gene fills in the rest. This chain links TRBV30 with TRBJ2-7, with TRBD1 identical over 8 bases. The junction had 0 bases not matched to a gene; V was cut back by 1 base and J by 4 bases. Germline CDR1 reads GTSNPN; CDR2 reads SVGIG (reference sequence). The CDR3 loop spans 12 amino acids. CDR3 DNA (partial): TGTGCCTGGAGTGGGACAGGGTACGAG. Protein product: CAWSGTGYE. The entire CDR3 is CAWSGTGYEQYF.

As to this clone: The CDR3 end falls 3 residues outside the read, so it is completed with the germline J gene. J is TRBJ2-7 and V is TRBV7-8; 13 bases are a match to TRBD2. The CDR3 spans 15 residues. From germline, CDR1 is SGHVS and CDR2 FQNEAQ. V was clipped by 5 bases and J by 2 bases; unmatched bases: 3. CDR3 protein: CASSTGLAGTYEQYF. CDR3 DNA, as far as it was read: TGTGCCAGCAGCACGGGACTAGCGGGAACCTACGAG. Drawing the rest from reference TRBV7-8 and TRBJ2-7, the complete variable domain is GAGVSQSPRYKVAKRGQDVALRCDPISGHVSLFWYQQALGQGPEFLTYFQNEAQLDKSGLPSDRFFAERPEGSVSTLKIQRTQQEDSAVYLCASSTGLAGTYEQYFGPGTRLTVT.

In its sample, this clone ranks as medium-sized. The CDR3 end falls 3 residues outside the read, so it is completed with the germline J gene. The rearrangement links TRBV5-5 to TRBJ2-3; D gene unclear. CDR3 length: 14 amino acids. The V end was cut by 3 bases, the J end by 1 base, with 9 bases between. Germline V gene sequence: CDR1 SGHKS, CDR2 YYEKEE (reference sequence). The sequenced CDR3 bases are TGTGCCAGCAGCTCATTTGAGGGCACAGATACG. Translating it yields CASSSFEGTDT. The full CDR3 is CASSSFEGTDTQYF.

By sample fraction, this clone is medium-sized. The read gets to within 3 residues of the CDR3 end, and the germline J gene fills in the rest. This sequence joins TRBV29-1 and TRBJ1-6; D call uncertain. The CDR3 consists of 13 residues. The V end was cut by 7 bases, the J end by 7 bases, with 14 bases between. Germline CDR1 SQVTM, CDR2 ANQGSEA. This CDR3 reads CSAPGNRNSPLHF. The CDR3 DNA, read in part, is TGCAGCGCTCCAGGTAATAGGAATTCACCC.

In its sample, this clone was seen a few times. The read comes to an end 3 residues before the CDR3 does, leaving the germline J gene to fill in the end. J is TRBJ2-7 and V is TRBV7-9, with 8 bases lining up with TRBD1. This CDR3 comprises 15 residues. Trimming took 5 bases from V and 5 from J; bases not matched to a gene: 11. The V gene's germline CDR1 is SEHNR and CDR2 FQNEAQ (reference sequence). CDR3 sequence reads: CASSPGQAPLHEQYF. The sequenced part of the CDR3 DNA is TGTGCCAGCAGCCCGGGACAGGCCCCCCTACACGAG.

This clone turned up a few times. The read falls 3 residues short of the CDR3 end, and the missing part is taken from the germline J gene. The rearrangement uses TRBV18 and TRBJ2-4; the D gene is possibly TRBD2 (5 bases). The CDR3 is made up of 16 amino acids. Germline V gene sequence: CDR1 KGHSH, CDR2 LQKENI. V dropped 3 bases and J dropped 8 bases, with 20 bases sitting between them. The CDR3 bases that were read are TGTGCCAGCTCACCCACCGGAGGACTTAGGATGGACATT. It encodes CASSPTGGLRMDI. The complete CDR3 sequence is CASSPTGGLRMDIQYF.

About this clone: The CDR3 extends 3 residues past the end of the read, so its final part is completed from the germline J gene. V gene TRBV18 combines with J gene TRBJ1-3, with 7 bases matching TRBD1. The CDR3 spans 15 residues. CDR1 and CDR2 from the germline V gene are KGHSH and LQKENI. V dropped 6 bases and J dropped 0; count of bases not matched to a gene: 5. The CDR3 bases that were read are TGTGCCAGCTCGTCACAGGGGAGCTCTGGAAACACC. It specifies CASSSQGSSGNT. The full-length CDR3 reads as CASSSQGSSGNTIYF.

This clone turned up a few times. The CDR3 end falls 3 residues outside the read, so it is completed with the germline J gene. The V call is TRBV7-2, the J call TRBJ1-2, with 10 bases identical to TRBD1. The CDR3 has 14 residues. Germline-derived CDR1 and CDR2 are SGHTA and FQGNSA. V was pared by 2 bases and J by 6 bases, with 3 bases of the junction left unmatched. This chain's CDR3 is CASSLFGQGDGYTF. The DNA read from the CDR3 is TGTGCCAGCAGCTTATTTGGACAGGGGGATGGC. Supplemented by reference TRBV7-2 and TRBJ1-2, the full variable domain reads GAGVSQSPSNKVTEKGKDVELRCDPISGHTALYWYRQSLGQGLEFLIYFQGNSAPDKSGLPSDRFSAERTGGSVSTLTIQRTQQEDSAVYLCASSLFGQGDGYTFGSGTRLTVV.

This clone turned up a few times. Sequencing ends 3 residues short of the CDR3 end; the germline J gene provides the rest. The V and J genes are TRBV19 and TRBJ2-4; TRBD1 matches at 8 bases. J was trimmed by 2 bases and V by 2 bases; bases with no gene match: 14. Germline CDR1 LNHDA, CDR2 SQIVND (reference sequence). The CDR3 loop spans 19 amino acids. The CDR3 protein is CASSISVPTGVSSKNIQYF. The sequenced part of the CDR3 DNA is TGTGCCAGTAGTATATCAGTCCCGACAGGGGTTTCTTCCAAAAACATT.

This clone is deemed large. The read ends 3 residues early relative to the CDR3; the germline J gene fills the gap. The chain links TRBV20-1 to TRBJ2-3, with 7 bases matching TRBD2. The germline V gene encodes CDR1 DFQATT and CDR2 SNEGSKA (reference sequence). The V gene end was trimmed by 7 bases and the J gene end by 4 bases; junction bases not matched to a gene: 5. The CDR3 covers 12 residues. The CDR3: CSVGLVADTQYF. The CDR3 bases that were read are TGCAGTGTTGGACTAGTGGCAGATACG.

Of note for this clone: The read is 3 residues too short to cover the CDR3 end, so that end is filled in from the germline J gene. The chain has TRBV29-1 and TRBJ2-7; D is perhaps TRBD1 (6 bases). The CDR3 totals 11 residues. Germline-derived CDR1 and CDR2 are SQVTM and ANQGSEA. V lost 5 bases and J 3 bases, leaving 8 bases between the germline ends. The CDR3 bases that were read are TGCAGCGTTACAGGGAACTACGAG. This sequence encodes CSVTGNYE. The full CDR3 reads CSVTGNYEQYF.

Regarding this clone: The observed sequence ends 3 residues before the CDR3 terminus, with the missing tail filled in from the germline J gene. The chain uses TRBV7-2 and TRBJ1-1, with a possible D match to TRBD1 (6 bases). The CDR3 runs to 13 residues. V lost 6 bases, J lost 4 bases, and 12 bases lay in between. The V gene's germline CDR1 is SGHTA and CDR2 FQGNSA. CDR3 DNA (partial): TGTGCCAGCAGAGTAGTACAGGGCACTGAA. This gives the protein CASRVVQGTE. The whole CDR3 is CASRVVQGTEAFF.

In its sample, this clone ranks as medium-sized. The CDR3 bases that were read are TGTGCCAGCCTACAAGGGGCGAACACTGAA. Translation gives CASLQGANTE. The CDR3 as a whole reads CASLQGANTEAFF. The rearrangement joins TRBV27 to TRBJ1-1; D is possibly TRBD1 (5 bases). The sequence runs out 3 residues before the end of the CDR3; the remainder is reconstructed from the germline J gene. Germline assignment: CDR1 MNHEY and CDR2 SMNVEV (reference sequence). The V gene lost 8 bases and the J gene lost 1 base, with 11 bases spanning the gap. This CDR3 is built from 13 residues.

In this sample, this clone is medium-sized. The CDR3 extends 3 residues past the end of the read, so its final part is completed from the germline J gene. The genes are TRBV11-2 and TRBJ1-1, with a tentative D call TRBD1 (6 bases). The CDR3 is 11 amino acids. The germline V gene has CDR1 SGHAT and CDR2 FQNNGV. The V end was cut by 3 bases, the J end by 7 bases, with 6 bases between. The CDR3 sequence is CASSLDSEAFF. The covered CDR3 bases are TGTGCCAGCAGCTTGGACAGTGAA.

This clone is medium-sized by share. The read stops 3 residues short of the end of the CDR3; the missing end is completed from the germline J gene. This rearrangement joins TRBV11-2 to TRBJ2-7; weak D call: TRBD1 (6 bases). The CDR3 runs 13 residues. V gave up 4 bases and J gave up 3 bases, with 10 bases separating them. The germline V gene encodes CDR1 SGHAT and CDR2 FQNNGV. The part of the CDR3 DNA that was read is TGTGCCAGCAGCTCGGGACAACTCTACGAG. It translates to CASSSGQLYE. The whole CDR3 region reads CASSSGQLYEQYF. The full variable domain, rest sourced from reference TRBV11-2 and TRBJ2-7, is EAGVAQSPRYKIIEKRQSVAFWCNPISGHATLYWYQQILGQGPKLLIQFQNNGVVDDSQLPKDRFSAERLKGVDSTLKIQPAKLEDSAVYLCASSSGQLYEQYFGPGTRLTVT.

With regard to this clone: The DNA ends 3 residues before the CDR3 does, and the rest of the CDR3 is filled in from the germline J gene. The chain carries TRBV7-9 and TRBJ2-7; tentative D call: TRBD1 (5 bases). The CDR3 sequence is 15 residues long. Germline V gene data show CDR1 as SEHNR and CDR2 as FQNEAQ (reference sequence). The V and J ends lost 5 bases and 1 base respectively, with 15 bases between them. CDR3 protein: CASSPLRQGSYEQYF. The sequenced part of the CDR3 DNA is TGTGCCAGCAGCCCCCTGAGGCAGGGATCCTACGAG.

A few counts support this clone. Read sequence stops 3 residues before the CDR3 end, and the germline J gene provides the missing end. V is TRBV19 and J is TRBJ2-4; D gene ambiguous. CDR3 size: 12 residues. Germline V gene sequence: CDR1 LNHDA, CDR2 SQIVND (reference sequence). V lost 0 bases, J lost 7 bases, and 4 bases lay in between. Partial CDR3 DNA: TGTGCCAGTAGTATAGAAGGCAACATT. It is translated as CASSIEGNI. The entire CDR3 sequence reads CASSIEGNIQYF.

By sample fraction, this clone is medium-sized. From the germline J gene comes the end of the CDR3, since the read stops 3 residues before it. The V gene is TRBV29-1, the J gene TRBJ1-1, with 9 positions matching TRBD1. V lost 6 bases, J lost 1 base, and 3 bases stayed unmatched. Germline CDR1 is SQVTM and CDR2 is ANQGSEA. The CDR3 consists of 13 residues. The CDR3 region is CSVRDRENTEAFF. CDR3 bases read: TGCAGCGTGCGGGACAGGGAGAACACTGAA.

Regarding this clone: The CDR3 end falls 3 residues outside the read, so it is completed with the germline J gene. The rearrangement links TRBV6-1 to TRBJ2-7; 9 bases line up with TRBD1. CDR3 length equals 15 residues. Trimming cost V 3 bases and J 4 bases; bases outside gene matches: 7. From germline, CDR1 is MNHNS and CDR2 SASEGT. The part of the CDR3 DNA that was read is TGTGCCAGCAGTGACCCCGGACAGGGGCAGTACGAG. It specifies CASSDPGQGQYE. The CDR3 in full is CASSDPGQGQYEQYF.

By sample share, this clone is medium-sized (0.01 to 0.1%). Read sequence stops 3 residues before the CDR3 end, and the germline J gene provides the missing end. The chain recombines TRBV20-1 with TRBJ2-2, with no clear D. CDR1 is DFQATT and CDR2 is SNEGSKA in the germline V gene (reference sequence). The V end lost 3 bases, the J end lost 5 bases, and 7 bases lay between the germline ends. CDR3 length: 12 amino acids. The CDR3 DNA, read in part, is TGCAGTGCTAGCACTTCAACCGGGGAG. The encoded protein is CSASTSTGE. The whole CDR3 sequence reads CSASTSTGELFF.

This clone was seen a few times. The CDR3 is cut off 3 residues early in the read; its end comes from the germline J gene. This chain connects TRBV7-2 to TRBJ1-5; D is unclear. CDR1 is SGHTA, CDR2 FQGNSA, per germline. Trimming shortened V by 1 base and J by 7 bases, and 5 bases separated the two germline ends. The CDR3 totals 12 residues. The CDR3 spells CASSLGPQPQHF. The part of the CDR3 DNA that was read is TGTGCCAGCAGCTTAGGGCCCCAGCCC.

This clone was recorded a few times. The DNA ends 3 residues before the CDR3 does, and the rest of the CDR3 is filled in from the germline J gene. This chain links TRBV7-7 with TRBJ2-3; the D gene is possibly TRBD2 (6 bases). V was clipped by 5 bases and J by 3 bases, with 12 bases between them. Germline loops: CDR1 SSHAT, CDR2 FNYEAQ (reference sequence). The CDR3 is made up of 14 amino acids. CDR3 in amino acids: CASSPRGKTDTQYF. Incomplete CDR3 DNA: TGTGCCAGCAGCCCCCGCGGGAAAACAGATACG.

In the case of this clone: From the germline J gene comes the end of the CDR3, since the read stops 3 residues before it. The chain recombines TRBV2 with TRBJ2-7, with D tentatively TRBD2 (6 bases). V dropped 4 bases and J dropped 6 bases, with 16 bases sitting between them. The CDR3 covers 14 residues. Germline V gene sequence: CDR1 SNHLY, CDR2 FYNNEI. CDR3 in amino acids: CASSVVTSRGEQYF. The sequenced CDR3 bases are TGTGCCAGCAGTGTGGTAACTAGCAGAGGCGAG.

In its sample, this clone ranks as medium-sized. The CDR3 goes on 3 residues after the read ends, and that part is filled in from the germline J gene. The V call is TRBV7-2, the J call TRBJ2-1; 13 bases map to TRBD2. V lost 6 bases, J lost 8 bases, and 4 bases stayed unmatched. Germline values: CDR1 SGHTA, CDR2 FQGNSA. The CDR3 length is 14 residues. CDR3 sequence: CASRTSGGIHEQFF. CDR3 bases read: TGTGCCAGCAGGACTAGCGGGGGGATCCATGAG.

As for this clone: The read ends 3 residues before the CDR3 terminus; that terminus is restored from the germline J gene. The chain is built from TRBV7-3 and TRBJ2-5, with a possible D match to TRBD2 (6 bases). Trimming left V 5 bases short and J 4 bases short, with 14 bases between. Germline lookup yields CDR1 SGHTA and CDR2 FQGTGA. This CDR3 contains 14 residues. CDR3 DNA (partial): TGTGCCAGCAGCCGCCAGGGAGCGGGAGAGACC. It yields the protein CASSRQGAGET. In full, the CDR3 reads CASSRQGAGETQYF.

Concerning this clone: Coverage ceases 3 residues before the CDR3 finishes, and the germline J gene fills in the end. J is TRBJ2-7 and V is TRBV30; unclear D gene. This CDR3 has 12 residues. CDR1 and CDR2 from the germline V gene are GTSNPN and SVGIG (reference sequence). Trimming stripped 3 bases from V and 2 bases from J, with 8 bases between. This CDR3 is CAWSGGTYEQYF. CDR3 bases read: TGTGCCTGGAGCGGCGGCACCTACGAG.

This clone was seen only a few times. CDR3 DNA, as far as it was read: TGTGCCAGTAGTATTAGCGGCAGGAGGCATTCTAATGAAAAA. Protein: CASSISGRRHSNEK. The CDR3 as a whole reads CASSISGRRHSNEKLFF. The genes are TRBV19 and TRBJ1-4; no clear D. From the germline J gene comes the end of the CDR3, since the read stops 3 residues before it. The germline V and J ends were trimmed by 3 bases and 3 bases, with 17 bases remaining between them. The CDR3 is 17 residues long. Germline CDR1 and CDR2: LNHDA and SQIVND (reference sequence). The whole variable domain, remainder taken from reference TRBV19 and TRBJ1-4, is DGGITQSPKYLFRKEGQNVTLSCEQNLNHDAMYWYRQDPGQGLRLIYYSQIVNDFQKGDIAEGYSVSREKKESFPLTVTSAQKNPTAFYLCASSISGRRHSNEKLFFGSGTQLSVL.

The CDR3 here is CASSFKGSPNSPLHF. The sequenced part of the CDR3 DNA is TGTGCCAGTAGTTTTAAGGGGAGTCCTAATTCACCC. The chain couples TRBV19 to TRBJ1-6; a weak D match, TRBD1 (5 bases). The sequenced fragment ends 3 residues before the CDR3 boundary, so the rest is inferred from the germline J gene. V dropped 5 bases and J dropped 6 bases, with 14 bases sitting between them. Germline CDR1 is LNHDA and CDR2 is SQIVND (reference sequence). The CDR3 length is 15 residues.

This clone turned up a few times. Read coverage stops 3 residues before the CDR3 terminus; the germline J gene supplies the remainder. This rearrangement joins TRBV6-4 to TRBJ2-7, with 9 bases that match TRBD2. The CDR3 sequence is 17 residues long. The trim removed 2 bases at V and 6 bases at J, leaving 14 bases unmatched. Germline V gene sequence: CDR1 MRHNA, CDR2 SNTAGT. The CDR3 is CASSDGIEREEWGEQYF. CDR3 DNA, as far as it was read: TGTGCCAGCAGTGACGGGATCGAGCGGGAGGAATGGGGCGAG.

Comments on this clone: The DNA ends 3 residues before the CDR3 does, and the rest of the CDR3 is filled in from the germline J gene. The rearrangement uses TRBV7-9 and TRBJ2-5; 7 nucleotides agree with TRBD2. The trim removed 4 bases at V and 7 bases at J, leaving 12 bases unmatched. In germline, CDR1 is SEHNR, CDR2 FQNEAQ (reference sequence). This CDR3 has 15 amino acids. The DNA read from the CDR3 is TGTGCCAGCAGCTCAGAAGCGGGATCCTCTGGGACC. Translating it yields CASSSEAGSSGT. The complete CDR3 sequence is CASSSEAGSSGTQYF.

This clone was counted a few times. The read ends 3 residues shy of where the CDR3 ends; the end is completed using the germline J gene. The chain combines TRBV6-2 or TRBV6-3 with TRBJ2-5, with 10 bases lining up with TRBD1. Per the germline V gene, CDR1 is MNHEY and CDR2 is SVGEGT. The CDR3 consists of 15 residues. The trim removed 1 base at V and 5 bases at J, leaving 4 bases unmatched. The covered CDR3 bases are TGTGCCAGCAGTTACTTGGGACAGGGGTGGGAGACC. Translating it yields CASSYLGQGWET. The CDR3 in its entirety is CASSYLGQGWETQYF.